Listed below are T cell receptor beta chains from one sample, sequenced in a study of vaccination and CD4 T cells after COVID-19. The antigens these receptors bind are not known. TCRdb analysed the PCR reads with MiXCR anew, one entry per CDR3 protein. The table shows around 11,000 distinct CDR3 sequences, with 60% to 70% occurring only once. Sequencing was performed on CD4+ T cells from blood, cultured in vitro. These receptors originate from a human donor who had recovered from COVID-19. CDR3s include the opening cysteine and the closing phenylalanine or tryptophan. A D gene is named only where the DNA matches it firmly. The size of a clone is reported for some rows only, either as once, few or many, or as a class for expanded clones.

NA TRBJ2-1 NA TRBV24-1 TGTGCCACCAGTGATCGAACCCACCGGAGCTCCTACAATGAGCAGTTCTTC CATSDRTHRSSYNEQFF
NA TRBJ1-2 NA TRBV20-1 TGCAGTGCTAGTCCTGCAGGGGCGCAGGGGGGCTACACCTTC CSASPAGAQGGYTF
NA TRBJ2-2 NA TRBV20-1 TGCAGTGCAAAGAAGGGGGGCTCGAACACCGGGGAGCTGTTTTTT CSAKKGGSNTGELFF
TRBD1 TRBJ1-1 NA TRBV20-1 TGCAGTGTGGGAGGGGGACAGTTGAACACTGAAGCTTTCTTT CSVGGGQLNTEAFF
NA TRBJ2-7 NA TRBV20-1 TGCAGTGTTCAGAAGTCTCGGTCCTACGAGCAGTACTTC CSVQKSRSYEQYF
TRBD1 TRBJ1-2 NA TRBV6-5 TGTGCCAGCAGTTTGGGACAGGGGTACTATGGCTACACCTTC CASSLGQGYYGYTF
NA TRBJ2-3 NA TRBV7-3 TGTGCCAGCAGCTCTGCGTCTAGCACAGATACGCAGTATTTT CASSSASSTDTQYF
NA TRBJ1-5 NA TRBV2 TGTGCCAGCCGGCGGGATAGCAATCAGCCCCAGCATTTT CASRRDSNQPQHF
NA TRBJ1-2 NA TRBV11-1 TGTGCCAGCAGCTCGGGCCTTAACTATGGCTACACCTTC CASSSGLNYGYTF
NA TRBJ1-3 NA TRBV6-1 TGTGCCAGCAGTGCCCTCGGCTCCAACTCTGGAAACACCATATATTTT CASSALGSNSGNTIYF
TRBD2 TRBJ2-5 NA TRBV6-5 TGTGCCAGCAGTTCGCTAGCGGGGGGATATCAGTACTTC CASSSLAGGYQYF
NA TRBJ2-3 NA TRBV12-3/TRBV12-4 TGTGCCAGCAGTTTAGAGCACCACAGCACAGATACGCAGTATTTT CASSLEHHSTDTQYF
TRBD2 TRBJ2-1 NA TRBV6-1 TGTGCCACGAGGAGGGGGACTAGCGGGTCCACCTACAATGAGCAGTTCTTC CATRRGTSGSTYNEQFF
NA TRBJ1-1 NA TRBV6-1 TGTGCCAGCAGTCTGGTGCACGGGTTGGAAGCTTTCTTT CASSLVHGLEAFF
NA TRBJ2-2 few TRBV7-2 TGTGCCAGCAGCCTCCAAGGGAGCGGAACCGGGGAGCTGTTTTTT CASSLQGSGTGELFF
NA TRBJ2-7 NA TRBV6-2/TRBV6-3 TGTGCCAGCAGCCGCTCCTACGAGCAGTACTTC CASSRSYEQYF
NA TRBJ2-3 NA TRBV20-1 TGCAGTGCTAGGGCGGACATAGGGGCAGATACGCAGTATTTT CSARADIGADTQYF
NA TRBJ2-7 NA TRBV11-3 TGTGCCAGCAGCTTAGGCCAGGCCACCTACGAGCAGTACTTC CASSLGQATYEQYF
NA TRBJ2-2 few TRBV7-2 TGTGCCAGCAGCTTAGAATACACCGGGGAGCTGTTTTTT CASSLEYTGELFF
NA TRBJ1-5 few TRBV7-2 TGTGCCAGCAGCTTAGTACCCAGCAATCAGCCCCAGCATTTT CASSLVPSNQPQHF
NA TRBJ2-7 NA TRBV2 TGTGCCACCGACAGGATAGCCTACGAGCAGTACTTC CATDRIAYEQYF
NA TRBJ2-6 NA TRBV4-3 TGCGCCAGCAGCAATGGGGGATCAGGGGCCAACGTCCTGACTTTC CASSNGGSGANVLTF
NA TRBJ2-7 NA TRBV9 TGTGCCAGCAGCGTTCAGATGGTGGGGGCTCAGCAGTACTTC CASSVQMVGAQQYF
NA TRBJ2-2 NA TRBV7-3 TGTGCCAGCAGCTTTTCAAGGGACACCGGGGAGCTGTTTTTT CASSFSRDTGELFF
TRBD2 TRBJ2-7 NA TRBV18 TGTGCCAGCTCACCCGCTAGCGGTTCCTACGAGCAGTACTTC CASSPASGSYEQYF
TRBD1 TRBJ1-6 NA TRBV27 TGTGCCAGCAGTTTATCCCCCGGGGGACAGGATTCACCCCTCCACTTT CASSLSPGGQDSPLHF